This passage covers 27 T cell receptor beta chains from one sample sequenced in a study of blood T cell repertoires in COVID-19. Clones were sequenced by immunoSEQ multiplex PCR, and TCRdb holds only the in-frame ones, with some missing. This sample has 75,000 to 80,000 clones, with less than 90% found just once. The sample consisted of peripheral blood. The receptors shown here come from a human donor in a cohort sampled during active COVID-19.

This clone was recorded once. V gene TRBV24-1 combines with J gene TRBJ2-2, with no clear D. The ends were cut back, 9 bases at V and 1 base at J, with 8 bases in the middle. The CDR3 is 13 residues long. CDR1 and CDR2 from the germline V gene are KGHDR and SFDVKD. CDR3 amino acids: CATARQNTGELFF. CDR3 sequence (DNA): TGTGCCACCGCCCGACAGAACACCGGGGAGCTGTTTTTT.

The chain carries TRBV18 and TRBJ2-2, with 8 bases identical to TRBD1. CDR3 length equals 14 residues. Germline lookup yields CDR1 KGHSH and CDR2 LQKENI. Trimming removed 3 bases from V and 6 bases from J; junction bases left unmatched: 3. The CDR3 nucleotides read TGTGCCAGCTCACCGGACAGGGCGGCCGGGGAGCTGTTTTTT. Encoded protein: CASSPDRAAGELFF.

CDR3 in amino acids: CASSEPSSGATYNEQFF. For the CDR3, the DNA is TGTGCCAGCAGTGAACCCTCTAGCGGGGCTACCTACAATGAGCAGTTCTTC. V and J are TRBV6-1 and TRBJ2-1; 9 bases agree with TRBD2. V was pared by 2 bases and J by 2 bases, with 7 bases of the junction left unmatched. This CDR3 region has 17 residues. Germline V lookup: CDR1 MNHNS, CDR2 SASEGT.

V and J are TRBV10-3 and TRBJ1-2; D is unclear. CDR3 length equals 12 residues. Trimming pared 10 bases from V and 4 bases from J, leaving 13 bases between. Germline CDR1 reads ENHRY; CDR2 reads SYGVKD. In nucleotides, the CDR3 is TGTGCCAGCGGAGAGGGCAGCTATGGCTACACCTTC. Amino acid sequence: CASGEGSYGYTF.

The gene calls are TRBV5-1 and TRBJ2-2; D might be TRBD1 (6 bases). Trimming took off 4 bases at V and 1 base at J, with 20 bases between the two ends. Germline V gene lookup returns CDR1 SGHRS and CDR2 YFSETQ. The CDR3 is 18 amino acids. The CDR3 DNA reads TGCGCCAGCAGCCGAGGATTCAGGGGCCTTTTGAACACCGGGGAGCTGTTTTTT. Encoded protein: CASSRGFRGLLNTGELFF.

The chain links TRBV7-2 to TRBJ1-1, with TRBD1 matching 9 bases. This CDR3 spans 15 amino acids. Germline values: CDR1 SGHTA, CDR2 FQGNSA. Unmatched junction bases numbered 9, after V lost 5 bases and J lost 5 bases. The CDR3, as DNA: TGTGCCAGCAGCAGCCAACAGGGGGCACGGACTGAAGCTTTCTTT. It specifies CASSSQQGARTEAFF.

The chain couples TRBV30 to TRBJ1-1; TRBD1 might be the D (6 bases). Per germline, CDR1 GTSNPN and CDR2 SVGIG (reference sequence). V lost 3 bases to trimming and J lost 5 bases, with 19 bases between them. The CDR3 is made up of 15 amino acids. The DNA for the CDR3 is TGTGCCTGGAGCGACACGGGACAAACGGGGACTGAAGCTTTCTTT. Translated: CAWSDTGQTGTEAFF. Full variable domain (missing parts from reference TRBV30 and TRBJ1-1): SQTIHQWPATLVQPVGSPLSLECTVEGTSNPNLYWYRQAAGRGLQLLFYSVGIGQISSEVPQNLSASRPQDRQFILSSKKLLLSDSGFYLCAWSDTGQTGTEAFFGQGTRLTVV.

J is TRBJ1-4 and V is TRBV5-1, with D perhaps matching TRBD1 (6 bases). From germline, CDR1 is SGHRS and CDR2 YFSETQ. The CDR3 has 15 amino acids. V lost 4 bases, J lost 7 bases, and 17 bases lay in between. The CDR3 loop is CASSNTGIRAEKLFF. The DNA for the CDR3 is TGCGCCAGCAGCAACACAGGGATCCGGGCTGAAAAACTGTTTTTT.

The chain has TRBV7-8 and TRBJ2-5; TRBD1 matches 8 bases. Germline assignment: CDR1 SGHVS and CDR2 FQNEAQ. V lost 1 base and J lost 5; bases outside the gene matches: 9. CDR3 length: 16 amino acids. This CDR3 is CASSLEAWGDRETQYF. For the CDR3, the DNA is TGTGCCAGCAGCTTAGAGGCTTGGGGGGACAGGGAGACCCAGTACTTC.

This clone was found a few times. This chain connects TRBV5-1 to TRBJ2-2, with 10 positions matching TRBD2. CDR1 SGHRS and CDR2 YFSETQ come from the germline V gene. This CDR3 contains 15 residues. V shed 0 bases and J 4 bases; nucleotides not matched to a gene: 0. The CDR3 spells CASSLGLAGTGELFF. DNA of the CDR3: TGCGCCAGCAGCTTGGGACTAGCGGGCACCGGGGAGCTGTTTTTT.

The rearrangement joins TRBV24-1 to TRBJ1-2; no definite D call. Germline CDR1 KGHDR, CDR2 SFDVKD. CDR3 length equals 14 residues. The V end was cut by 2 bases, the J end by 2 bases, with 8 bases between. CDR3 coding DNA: TGTGCCACCAGTGATTCGGGGTTCAACTATGGCTACACCTTC. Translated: CATSDSGFNYGYTF.

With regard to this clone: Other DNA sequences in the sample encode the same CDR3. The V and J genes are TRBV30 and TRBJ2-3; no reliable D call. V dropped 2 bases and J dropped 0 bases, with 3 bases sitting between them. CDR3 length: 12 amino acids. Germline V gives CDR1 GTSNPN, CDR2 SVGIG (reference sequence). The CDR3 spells CAWSLSTDTQYF. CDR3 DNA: TGTGCCTGGAGTCTAAGCACAGATACGCAGTATTTT.

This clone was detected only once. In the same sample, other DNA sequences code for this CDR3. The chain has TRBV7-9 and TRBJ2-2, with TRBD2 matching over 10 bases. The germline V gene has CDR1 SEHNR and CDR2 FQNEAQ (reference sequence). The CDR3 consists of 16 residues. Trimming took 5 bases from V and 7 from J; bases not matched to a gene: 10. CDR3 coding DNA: TGTGCCAGCAGCCCACGGCAGCGGGGGGGGCACGGGGAGCTGTTTTTT. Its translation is CASSPRQRGGHGELFF. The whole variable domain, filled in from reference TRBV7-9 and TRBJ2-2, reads DTGVSQNPRHKITKRGQNVTFRCDPISEHNRLYWYRQTLGQGPEFLTYFQNEAQLEKSRLLSDRFSAERPKGSFSTLEIQRTEQGDSAMYLCASSPRQRGGHGELFFGEGSRLTVL.

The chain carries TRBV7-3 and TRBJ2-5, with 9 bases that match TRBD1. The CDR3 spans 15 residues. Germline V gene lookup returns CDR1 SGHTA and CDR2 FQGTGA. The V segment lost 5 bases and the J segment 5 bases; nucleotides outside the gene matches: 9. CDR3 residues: CASSGQGSKGETQYF. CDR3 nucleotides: TGTGCCAGCAGCGGACAGGGGTCAAAGGGGGAGACCCAGTACTTC.

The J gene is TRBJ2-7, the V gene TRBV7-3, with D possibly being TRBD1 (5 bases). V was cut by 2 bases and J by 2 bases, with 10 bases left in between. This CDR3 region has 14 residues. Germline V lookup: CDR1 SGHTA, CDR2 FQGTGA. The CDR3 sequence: CASSLEAGPYEQYF. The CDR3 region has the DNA TGTGCCAGCAGCTTAGAAGCAGGGCCCTACGAGCAGTACTTC.

CDR3 coding DNA: TGTGCCAGCAGCGTAGGGACAGAAAATGAAAAACTGTTTTTT. Residues: CASSVGTENEKLFF. The J gene is TRBJ1-4, the V gene TRBV9; possibly TRBD1 for D (6 bases). With 0 bases removed from V and 5 bases from J, the gap between germline ends came to 8 bases. The CDR3 consists of 14 residues. The germline CDR1 and CDR2 sequences are SGDLS and YYNGEE.

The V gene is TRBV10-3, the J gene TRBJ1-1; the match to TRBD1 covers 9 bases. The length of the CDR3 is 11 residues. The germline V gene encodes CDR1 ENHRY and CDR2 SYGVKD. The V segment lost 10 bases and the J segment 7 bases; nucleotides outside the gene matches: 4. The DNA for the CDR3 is TGTGCCACCCGGACAGGGGATGAAGCTTTCTTT. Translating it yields CATRTGDEAFF.

Here the CDR3 DNA reads TGTGCCAGCAGTTACGCTCAGGTCGGGGAGCTGTTTTTT. It encodes CASSYAQVGELFF. V gene TRBV6-5 combines with J gene TRBJ2-2; D is ambiguous. Trimming cost V 2 bases and J 7 bases, with 8 bases left between them. The CDR3 is 13 amino acids. Germline CDR1 reads MNHEY; CDR2 reads SVGAGI.

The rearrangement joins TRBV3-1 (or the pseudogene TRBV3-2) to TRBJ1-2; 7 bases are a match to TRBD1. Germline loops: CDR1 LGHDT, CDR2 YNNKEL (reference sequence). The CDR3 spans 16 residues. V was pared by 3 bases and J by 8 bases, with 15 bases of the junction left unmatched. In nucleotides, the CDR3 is TGTGCCAGCAGCCAGGGCGCGACAGGGACTGGTCGCGGCTACACCTTC. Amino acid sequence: CASSQGATGTGRGYTF.

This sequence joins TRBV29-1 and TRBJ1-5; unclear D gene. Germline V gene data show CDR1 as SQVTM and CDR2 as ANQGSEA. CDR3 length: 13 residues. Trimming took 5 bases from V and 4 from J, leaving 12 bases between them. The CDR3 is CSVTFGVNQPQHF. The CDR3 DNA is TGCAGCGTTACCTTCGGGGTAAATCAGCCCCAGCATTTT.

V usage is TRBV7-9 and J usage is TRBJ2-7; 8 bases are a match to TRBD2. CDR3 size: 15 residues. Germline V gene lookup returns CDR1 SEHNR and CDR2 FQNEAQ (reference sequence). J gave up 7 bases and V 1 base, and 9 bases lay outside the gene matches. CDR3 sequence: CASSLVSGSFGEQYF. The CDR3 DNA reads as TGTGCCAGCAGCTTAGTCAGCGGGAGTTTCGGGGAGCAGTACTTC.

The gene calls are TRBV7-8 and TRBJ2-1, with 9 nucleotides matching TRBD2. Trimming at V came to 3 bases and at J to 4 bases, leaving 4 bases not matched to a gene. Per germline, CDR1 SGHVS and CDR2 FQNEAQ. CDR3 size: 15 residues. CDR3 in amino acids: CASSFSGLAYNEQFF. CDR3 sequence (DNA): TGTGCCAGCAGCTTCTCCGGACTAGCGTACAATGAGCAGTTCTTC.

CDR3 sequence (DNA): TGTGCCAGTACCCCCCTCGCGGGAGCTTTTGATGAGCAGTTCTTC. Its protein product is CASTPLAGAFDEQFF. V gene TRBV19 combines with J gene TRBJ2-1; 7 bases line up with TRBD2. After removal of 7 bases from V and 8 bases from J, the junction contained 14 bases not matched to a gene. Germline CDR1 LNHDA, CDR2 SQIVND (reference sequence). CDR3 length equals 15 residues. Combining the CDR3 with reference TRBV19 and TRBJ2-1 gives the whole variable domain DGGITQSPKYLFRKEGQNVTLSCEQNLNHDAMYWYRQDPGQGLRLIYYSQIVNDFQKGDIAEGYSVSREKKESFPLTVTSAQKNPTAFYLCASTPLAGAFDEQFFGPGTRLTVL.

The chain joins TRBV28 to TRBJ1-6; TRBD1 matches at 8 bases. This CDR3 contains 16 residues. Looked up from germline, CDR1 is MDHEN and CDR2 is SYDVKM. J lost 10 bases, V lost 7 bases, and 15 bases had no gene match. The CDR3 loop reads CASNSISGGALSPLHF. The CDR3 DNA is TGTGCCAGCAATTCAATCTCAGGGGGCGCCCTCTCACCCCTCCACTTT.

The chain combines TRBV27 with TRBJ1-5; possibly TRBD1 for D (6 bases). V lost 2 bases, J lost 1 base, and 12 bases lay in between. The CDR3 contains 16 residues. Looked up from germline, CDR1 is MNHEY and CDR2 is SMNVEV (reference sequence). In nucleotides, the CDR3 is TGTGCCAGCAGTTTAACCGGACAGAAAAGCAATCAGCCCCAGCATTTT. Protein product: CASSLTGQKSNQPQHF.

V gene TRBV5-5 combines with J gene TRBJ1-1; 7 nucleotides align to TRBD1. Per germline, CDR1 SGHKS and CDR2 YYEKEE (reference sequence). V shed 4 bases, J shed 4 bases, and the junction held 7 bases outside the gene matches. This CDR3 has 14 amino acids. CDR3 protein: CASSTQAGGTEAFF. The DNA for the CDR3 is TGTGCCAGCAGCACACAAGCAGGGGGCACTGAAGCTTTCTTT.

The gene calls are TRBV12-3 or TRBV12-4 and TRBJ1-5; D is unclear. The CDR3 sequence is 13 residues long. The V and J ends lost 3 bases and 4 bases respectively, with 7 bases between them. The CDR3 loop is CASSLGENQPQHF. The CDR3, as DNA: TGTGCCAGCAGTTTGGGAGAAAATCAGCCCCAGCATTTT.